One sample yielded the 28 T cell receptor beta chains listed below, sequenced in a study of blood T cells in healthy people across ages. For the second PCR, which ran for about 6 to 11 cycles, a sample-barcoded 5' primer and a J-beta primer mix were used. Via MiXCR, TCRdb re-called the 5' RACE reads, giving one row per CDR3 protein. The data hold over a million distinct CDR3 sequences, with roughly a quarter observed a single time. A further study also used this sample, focusing on T cells of mothers and their children.

Sequenced input: blood. The receptors were sampled from a girl aged 2 to 10 in good health.

This clonotype came up a few times. The J gene is TRBJ2-4, the V gene TRBV25-1; D is tentatively TRBD1 or TRBD2 (6 bases each). Germline V gives CDR1 MGHDK, CDR2 SYGVNS. There are 15 residues in the CDR3. V gave up 6 bases and J gave up 9 bases, with 21 bases separating them. The CDR3 is CASSPTLGGTGIQYF. The CDR3 coding sequence is TGTGCCAGCAGCCCCACCCTGGGGGGCACGGGCATTCAGTACTTC.

The table lists this clonotype with a count of one. The CDR3 ends on some other residue instead of the conserved phenylalanine or tryptophan, so this is likely a read error. J is TRBJ1-1 and V is TRBV29-1; D gene uncertain. V was clipped by 4 bases and J by 0 bases, with 9 bases between them. CDR3 length equals 13 residues. Germline CDR1 SQVTM, CDR2 ANQGSEA. The CDR3 sequence: CSVGVGLNTEAFL. Written as DNA, the CDR3 is TGCAGCGTTGGGGTCGGCCTGAACACTGAAGCTTTCCTT.

This clonotype has a handful of counts. The gene calls are TRBV11-3 and TRBJ2-1; 10 nucleotides agree with TRBD2. V was clipped by 3 bases and J by 7 bases; unmatched bases: 9. The CDR3 sequence is 16 residues long. Germline V gives CDR1 SGHNT, CDR2 YENEEA. The CDR3 here is CASSLEGASGRNEQFF. The DNA for the CDR3 is TGTGCCAGCAGCTTGGAAGGGGCTAGCGGGAGAAATGAGCAGTTCTTC. The complete variable domain, with remaining parts taken from reference TRBV11-3 and TRBJ2-1, reads EAGVVQSPRYKIIEKKQPVAFWCNPISGHNTLYWYLQNLGQGPELLIRYENEEAVDDSQLPKDRFSAERLKGVDSTLKIQPAELGDSAVYLCASSLEGASGRNEQFFGPGTRLTVL.

This clonotype appeared a few times. J is TRBJ2-7 and V is TRBV4-1; D unresolved. Germline CDR1 and CDR2: MGHRA and YSYEKL. Trimming cost V 5 bases and J 0 bases, with 17 bases left between them. The CDR3 has 16 residues. CDR3 sequence: CASSEAPLDSSYEQYF. The CDR3 DNA sequence: TGCGCCAGCAGCGAAGCTCCGTTGGATTCCTCCTACGAGCAGTACTTC.

This clonotype was seen only a few times. The J gene is TRBJ2-5, the V gene TRBV4-3, with 7 bases that match TRBD2. The J call is doubtful: the DNA matches TRBJ2-7 better. CDR1 LGHNA and CDR2 YSLEER come from the germline V gene. This CDR3 spans 15 amino acids. For the CDR3, the DNA is TGCGCCAGCAGCCAAGTGGGAGGGTTGAACTACGAGCAGTACTTC. Translating it yields CASSQVGGLNYEQYF.

This clonotype was counted only a few times. This chain uses TRBV11-2 with TRBJ2-5; TRBD2 agrees at 7 bases. The J call could be wrong; TRBJ2-1 is a better fit for the DNA end. This CDR3 is built from 15 residues. Germline CDR1 reads SGHAT; CDR2 reads FQNNGV. The CDR3 loop is CASSPGHAGEAEQFF. Written as DNA, the CDR3 is TGTGCCAGCAGCCCTGGTCATGCGGGGGAGGCTGAGCAGTTCTTC.

A single count supports this clonotype. The chain uses TRBV2 and TRBJ1-5; 7 bases are shared with TRBD1. V gave up 1 base and J gave up 7 bases; unmatched junction bases: 7. Germline CDR1 and CDR2: SNHLY and FYNNEI. The CDR3 sequence is 15 residues long. The CDR3 loop is CASSEGRGQIQPQHF. The CDR3 DNA follows: TGTGCCAGCAGTGAAGGGAGGGGACAGATACAGCCCCAGCATTTT.

V and J are TRBV5-1 and TRBJ2-7, with D possibly being TRBD1 (6 bases). The CDR3 is 13 residues long. Germline lookup yields CDR1 SGHRS and CDR2 YFSETQ. V was pared by 4 bases and J by 7 bases, with 15 bases between. In DNA, the CDR3 is TGCGCCAGCAGCACCTCAGGGGTCTGGGAGCAGTACTTC. Translation: CASSTSGVWEQYF.

This clonotype was counted only a few times. The chain recombines TRBV4-1 with TRBJ2-7, with 7 bases matching TRBD2. The CDR3 runs to 15 residues. CDR1 is MGHRA, CDR2 YSYEKL, per germline. V lost 1 base and J lost 1; bases outside the gene matches: 4. The CDR3 region is CASSQGLATSYEQYF. The CDR3 region has the DNA TGCGCCAGCAGCCAAGGACTAGCTACTTCCTACGAGCAGTACTTC.

The rearrangement links TRBV4-2 to TRBJ2-5; D possibly corresponds to TRBD1 (6 bases). The better agreement between TRBJ2-1 and the DNA end casts doubt on the J call. The CDR3 extends over 13 amino acids. Germline V gives CDR1 LGHNA, CDR2 YNFKEQ. The CDR3 DNA reads as TGTGCCAGCAGCCTAAAGAACAGGGACATGCAGTTCTTC. It translates to CASSLKNRDMQFF.

V and J are TRBV6-2 or TRBV6-3 and TRBJ1-2, with TRBD1 matching 7 bases. The CDR3 consists of 14 residues. V was clipped by 5 bases and J by 4 bases; unmatched bases: 7. From germline, CDR1 is MNHEY and CDR2 SVGEGT. The CDR3 DNA reads TGTGCCAGCAGTGAAGGGGGCTACACCTATGGCTACACCTTC. Its translation is CASSEGGYTYGYTF.

This clonotype was seen a handful of times. The V gene is TRBV20-1, the J gene TRBJ2-5, with 7 bases aligning to TRBD1. Trimming removed 0 bases from V and 4 bases from J; junction bases left unmatched: 11. The CDR3 is made up of 16 amino acids. Germline CDR1 and CDR2: DFQATT and SNEGSKA (reference sequence). The DNA for the CDR3 is TGCAGTGCTAGAGATCCCCCAAGGGGGCGGAGAGAGACCCAGTACTTC. Protein product: CSARDPPRGRRETQYF.

The genes are TRBV18 and TRBJ2-5, with D perhaps TRBD1 (5 bases). This CDR3 spans 15 amino acids. Germline CDR1 KGHSH, CDR2 LQKENI. Trimming cost V 3 bases and J 5 bases, with 16 bases left between them. The CDR3 spells CASSPRATSGETQYF. In DNA form, the CDR3 reads TGTGCCAGCTCACCCCGAGCCACCTCAGGGGAGACCCAGTACTTC.

This chain links TRBV5-8 with TRBJ2-5; TRBD1 agrees at 7 bases. The CDR3 spans 16 residues. V gave up 3 bases and J gave up 3 bases; unmatched junction bases: 11. Germline-derived CDR1 and CDR2 are SGHTS and YDEGEE. The CDR3 protein is CASSWGQQYGKETQYF. CDR3 bases: TGTGCCAGCAGCTGGGGACAGCAGTACGGCAAAGAGACCCAGTACTTC.

V gene TRBV20-1 combines with J gene TRBJ2-4; 10 bases are shared with TRBD1. V lost 6 bases and J lost 6; bases outside the gene matches: 11. The CDR3 has 15 amino acids. Germline V lookup: CDR1 DFQATT, CDR2 SNEGSKA (reference sequence). In DNA form, the CDR3 reads TGCAGTGCAACGGGAGGGACAGGGGATGTAAACATTCAGTACTTC. It specifies CSATGGTGDVNIQYF.

This clonotype was counted a few times. Possible read error: a much larger clone is one base away. The V call is TRBV5-1, the J call TRBJ2-5, with 8 bases matching TRBD1. The tail of the sequence fits TRBJ2-7 better, so the J call may be wrong. Per the germline V gene, CDR1 is SGHRS and CDR2 is YFSETQ. The CDR3 runs 13 residues. The chain's CDR3 is CASGIGQGYEQYF. The CDR3 nucleotides are TGCGCCAGCGGCATAGGACAGGGCTACGAGCAGTACTTC.

The chain employs TRBV20-1 and TRBJ2-5; D may be TRBD1 (5 bases). Germline V CDR1 and CDR2: DFQATT, SNEGSKA (reference sequence). V lost 6 bases to trimming and J lost 4 bases, with 12 bases between them. The CDR3 loop spans 12 amino acids. This chain's CDR3 is CSAQGSSETQYF. The CDR3 DNA sequence: TGCAGTGCCCAGGGTAGCTCAGAGACCCAGTACTTC.

This clonotype came up a few times. The genes are TRBV6-5 and TRBJ2-1; 7 bases map to TRBD1. The CDR3 has 12 residues. CDR1 is MNHEY, CDR2 SVGAGI, per germline. Here the CDR3 reads CVIGDSYNEQFF. Here the CDR3 DNA reads TGTGTCATAGGGGACAGCTACAATGAGCAGTTCTTC.

This clonotype came up many times. The chain couples TRBV12-3 or TRBV12-4 to TRBJ1-1; 7 nucleotides agree with TRBD1. The CDR3 contains 15 residues. V shed 6 bases and J 6 bases; nucleotides not matched to a gene: 13. The CDR3 region is CASSQTGQERPEAFF. The CDR3 DNA reads TGTGCCAGCAGCCAAACCGGACAGGAAAGGCCTGAAGCTTTCTTT.

This sequence joins TRBV2 and TRBJ2-1; the D gene is possibly TRBD2 (6 bases). Between the trimmed V and J ends, which lost 2 bases and 0 bases, there was a span of 11 bases. This CDR3 region has 16 residues. Per germline, CDR1 SNHLY and CDR2 FYNNEI. Here the CDR3 DNA reads TGTGCCAGCAGTGAAAGGAGGGCGAGCTCCTACAATGAGCAGTTCTTC. It codes for CASSERRASSYNEQFF.

Only a few counts were recorded for this clonotype. The chain has TRBV10-3 and TRBJ2-3; 13 nucleotides line up with TRBD2. CDR3 length: 16 amino acids. From germline, CDR1 is ENHRY and CDR2 SYGVKD. V was pared by 3 bases and J by 7 bases, with 7 bases of the junction left unmatched. The CDR3 DNA is TGTGCCATCAGTGAAGGACTAGCGGGAGAGAGGAATACGCAGTATTTT. Translating it yields CAISEGLAGERNTQYF.

A few counts support this clonotype. The chain carries TRBV24-1 and TRBJ2-1, with D hard to call. Germline V CDR1 and CDR2: KGHDR, SFDVKD. Trimming took 1 base from V and 6 from J, leaving 15 bases between them. The CDR3 is 16 residues long. DNA for the CDR3: TGTGCCACCAGTGATTTAGGGTTTGTCAACGCCAATGAGCAGTTCTTC. Amino acid sequence: CATSDLGFVNANEQFF.

There are many counts of this clonotype. The gene calls are TRBV4-1 and TRBJ1-1, with TRBD1 matching 9 bases. This CDR3 is 13 amino acids long. V trimming: 3 bases; J trimming: 11 bases; junction bases outside the gene matches: 7. Germline V gene lookup returns CDR1 MGHRA and CDR2 YSYEKL. CDR3: CASSQPGQGFAFF. CDR3 bases: TGCGCCAGCAGCCAGCCGGGACAGGGTTTTGCTTTCTTT.

The table lists this clonotype with a few counts. The chain has TRBV25-1 and TRBJ2-3; D is undetermined. Germline CDR1 and CDR2: MGHDK and SYGVNS. The CDR3 is 13 residues long. Trimming stripped 5 bases from V and 5 bases from J, with 11 bases between. In nucleotides, the CDR3 is TGTGCCAGCAGTACGCGGACGGTAGATACGCAGTATTTT. It codes for CASSTRTVDTQYF.

This rearrangement joins TRBV28 to TRBJ1-4, with 10 bases matching TRBD1. This CDR3 region has 13 residues. Germline loops: CDR1 MDHEN, CDR2 SYDVKM. The ends lost 6 bases at V and 7 bases at J; junction bases unmatched: 2. This CDR3 reads CASRWTGGEKLFF. CDR3 sequence (DNA): TGTGCCAGCAGATGGACAGGGGGTGAAAAACTGTTTTTT.

The chain carries TRBV12-3 or TRBV12-4 and TRBJ1-1, with D hard to call. V shed 6 bases and J shed 9 bases, with 11 bases lying between them. The CDR3 has 11 residues. The CDR3 loop is CASSAGIKAFF. CDR3 bases: TGTGCCAGCAGCGCCGGGATTAAAGCTTTCTTT.

This clonotype was observed many times. The gene calls are TRBV20-1 and TRBJ1-2, with 9 bases lining up with TRBD1. Looked up from germline, CDR1 is DFQATT and CDR2 is SNEGSKA (reference sequence). The CDR3 sequence is 16 residues long. J lost 5 bases, V lost 0 bases, and 10 bases had no gene match. The CDR3 protein is CSARDTVTGGGYGYTF. The DNA for the CDR3 is TGCAGTGCTAGAGATACCGTGACAGGGGGAGGATATGGCTACACCTTC.

This clonotype was observed a few times. The V call is TRBV5-1, the J call TRBJ2-1; TRBD1 or TRBD2 may be the D gene (5 bases each). V was cut by 1 base and J by 6 bases, with 14 bases left in between. Germline CDR1 and CDR2: SGHRS and YFSETQ. CDR3 size: 15 residues. CDR3 in DNA: TGCGCCAGCAGCTTGCGACGGGACGGGCTCAATGAGCAGTTCTTC. This translates into CASSLRRDGLNEQFF.